The source of this TCR beta chain is a study of CD8+ T cells in alopecia areata. Study-level results: Among the cells sequenced in scalp samples are also the resident alphabeta T cells of normal skin.

Turning to this clone: Its target is not known.

Germline V lookup: CDR1 LGHNA, CDR2 YSLEER. This CDR3 contains 14 residues. Trimming cost V 0 bases and J 2 bases, with 7 bases left between them. Extracted RNA was reverse transcribed into cDNA, the sequencing template. Method: immunoSEQ multiplex PCR; TCRdb's copy keeps in-frame clones and lacks some. The sample holds around 50,000 clones, 96% seen once. This clonotype was sampled from a human donor with alopecia areata. Sequences were derived from CD8+ T cells sorted from blood, sampled at week 0. This chain links TRBV4-3 with TRBJ1-2; D call uncertain. The DNA for the CDR3 is TGCGCCAGCAGCCAAGAAGGGTCGAACTATGGCTACACCTTC. It is translated as CASSQEGSNYGYTF.